Below are 8 T cell receptor beta chains sequenced from a single sample in a study of T-cell reconstitution after alpha-beta-depleted transplantation in children. Unique molecular identifiers featured in how the TCRbeta library was prepared. TCRdb passed the PCR reads through MiXCR, listing each CDR3 protein once. The data show roughly 70,000 distinct CDR3 sequences, roughly 5% seen once. The material sequenced was PBMCs, mostly from graft donor cells, taken 180 days after TCRalphabeta/CD19-depleted stem cell transplant. These receptors originate from a boy under three years old who had a stem cell transplant for acute myeloid leukemia, so the T cells may come from the graft donor.

This clonotype was found many times. The chain employs TRBV28 and TRBJ1-1; 12 positions agree with TRBD1. The CDR3 has 16 amino acids. CDR1 is MDHEN, CDR2 SYDVKM, per germline. The V gene end was trimmed by 6 bases and the J gene end by 6 bases; junction bases not matched to a gene: 11. The CDR3 is CASSPYEGTGGAEAFF. The CDR3 bases are TGTGCCAGCAGCCCCTATGAGGGGACAGGGGGCGCTGAAGCTTTCTTT.

This clonotype was detected many times. The V and J genes are TRBV11-2 and TRBJ2-2, with a weak D call TRBD2 (6 bases). V lost 6 bases and J 0 bases, leaving 14 bases between the germline ends. The length of the CDR3 is 16 residues. Per germline, CDR1 SGHAT and CDR2 FQNNGV. CDR3 sequence reads: CASRRTAGPNTGELFF. CDR3 bases: TGTGCCAGCAGGAGGACGGCGGGGCCGAACACCGGGGAGCTGTTTTTT.

This clonotype has a count of ten or more. The J gene is TRBJ1-1, the V gene TRBV20-1; no reliable D call. V lost 3 bases and J 5 bases, leaving 10 bases between the germline ends. This CDR3 has 12 residues. Looked up from germline, CDR1 is DFQATT and CDR2 is SNEGSKA (reference sequence). The CDR3 DNA reads TGCAGTGCTAGTAATCGAGTGACTGAAGCTTTCTTT. This codes for CSASNRVTEAFF.

This clonotype has ten or more counts. The chain uses TRBV7-9 and TRBJ2-2; 8 nucleotides align to TRBD2. Germline-derived CDR1 and CDR2 are SEHNR and FQNEAQ (reference sequence). The V and J ends lost 2 bases and 0 bases, in that order; junction bases with no gene match: 2. The CDR3 sequence is 16 residues long. This CDR3 is CASSLMRGANTGELFF. The CDR3 bases are TGTGCCAGCAGCTTAATGCGGGGGGCGAACACCGGGGAGCTGTTTTTT.

This clonotype appeared many times. This chain joins TRBV7-9 and TRBJ2-5; a weak D match, TRBD2 (5 bases). Germline loops: CDR1 SEHNR, CDR2 FQNEAQ (reference sequence). The V and J ends lost 2 bases and 1 base respectively, with 11 bases between them. The CDR3 length is 15 residues. The CDR3 reads CASSLSRRTQETQYF. The CDR3 coding sequence is TGTGCCAGCAGCTTATCCAGGAGGACCCAAGAGACCCAGTACTTC.

This clonotype has a count of ten or more. This chain connects TRBV15 to TRBJ2-7, with TRBD2 matching 8 bases. The CDR3 extends over 16 amino acids. Germline V gene lookup returns CDR1 LNHNV and CDR2 YYDKDF (reference sequence). V was pared by 1 base and J by 0 bases, with 5 bases of the junction left unmatched. The DNA for the CDR3 is TGTGCCACCAGCAGAGCCGCGGGGGGCCCCTCCTACGAGCAGTACTTC. Translation: CATSRAAGGPSYEQYF. The variable domain in full, completed from reference TRBV15 and TRBJ2-7, reads DAMVIQNPRYQVTQFGKPVTLSCSQTLNHNVMYWYQQKSSQAPKLLFHYYDKDFNNEADTPDNFQSRRPNTSFCFLDIRSPGLGDTAMYLCATSRAAGGPSYEQYFGPGTRLTVT.

Ten or more counts support this clonotype. V is TRBV12-3 or TRBV12-4 and J is TRBJ1-6, with D tentatively TRBD1 (5 bases). The V end lost 5 bases, the J end lost 7 bases, and 15 bases lay between the germline ends. The CDR3 runs 15 residues. CDR3 loop: CASSAGQRGNSPLHF. The CDR3 DNA is TGTGCCAGCAGTGCCGGACAACGGGGAAATTCACCCCTCCACTTT.

This clonotype was seen at least ten times. CDR3 in DNA: TGCGCCAGCAGCCATGAAGGTGTCACCTACGAGCAGTACTTC. Translated: CASSHEGVTYEQYF. The chain recombines TRBV5-1 with TRBJ2-7; no clear D gene. The CDR3 length is 14 residues. Trimming pared 4 bases from V and 2 bases from J, leaving 13 bases between. Per germline, CDR1 SGHRS and CDR2 YFSETQ.